The sequence of this T cell receptor (beta chain) was determined in a study of T cell responses to AZD1222 COVID-19 vaccine (dated by TCRdb to 2020 to 2022). About the investigation overall: AZD1222 recipients given second doses at about 4 weeks or at about 12 weeks were pooled, since spike-specific TCR depth and breadth were not found to differ between the two schedules. TCR sequencing covered fewer than 250 trial participants: 207 given two doses of AZD1222 and 26 given two doses of MenACWY control vaccine. Trial participants were enrolled by age into 18-55, 56-69 and 70-plus year subgroups, with around 150, 28 and 57 TCR-sequenced participants respectively. The paper's findings and limits, for the study overall: No day 14 peak-response samples were available, so repertoires were characterized only after the peak T cell response. The 56-69-year group was small, and its depth increase did not reach significance, likely because of low power. After two AZD1222 doses, both the breadth and the depth of spike-specific TCRs were significantly higher than at day 0 and than in MenACWY recipients. Participants were mostly white British and included more females than males, and it was suggested by the authors that clonal diversity may have been underestimated. The vaccine-associated CD4 TCRs covered the entire spike protein, and the dominant responses fell in regions 160-218 and 743-854. Conclusions about previously exposed vaccinees are limited, since just 5 or 6 AZD1222 recipients were seropositive for SARS-CoV-2 at baseline. Reportedly, close to half of the unique spike-specific TCRs recognized epitopes lying outside the regions that are mutated in the B.1.351 and B.1.1.7 variants.

The CDR3 regions of human TCRbeta chains were analyzed by immunosequencing. The source study handled its data this way. TCRs in the repertoires were compared against a reference library of SARS-CoV-2-specific TCRs that had been generated with the MIRA antigen-specificity platform. Breadth was defined as the fraction of unique TCRs that were SARS-CoV-2-associated, and depth was defined as the fraction of total T cells that were SARS-CoV-2-associated. Using the MIRA data, each spike-specific TCR was mapped to the spike region that the TCR reacts to and placed in a CD4 or CD8 class. Log10-transformed breadth and depth values were compared by one-way ANOVA with Sidak's multiple comparisons tests. This is the immuneACCESS table as TCRdb keeps it, with only in-frame sequences that have V and J called. A part of the clones is gone; compared with another copy, unresolved V genes explain less than half, and the rest is unexplained. V and J calls plus clone size are reproduced from that table; the DNA served to infer D and trimming. For this sample the table gives roughly 97,000 clones, of which roughly 89% were detected only once. The top ten clonotypes cover 7.5% of the sample.

On this clone: It lacks a known antigen. It has no much larger one-base neighbor in the sample; base qualities were not kept.

Interpreted using the paper, the time point label stands for: baseline before first vaccination. Vaccinee samples were obtained from the UK trials COV001 and COV002, which included a single-blind randomized controlled phase 2/3 trial of AZD1222 (ChAdOx1 nCoV-19) in healthy adults. For TCRbeta chain sequencing, PBMC samples were collected from trial participants at day 0 and at day 28 after the second dose. CDR1 and CDR2, looked up from the germline V gene (reference sequence), are SEHNR and FQNEAQ. V is pruned by 1 base and J by 10 bases, leaving 10 bases of the junction without a gene match. The CDR3 goes from the cysteine to the phenylalanine over 15 residues. Just CDR3 DNA is preserved here, 45 bases in frame from base 1.

The sequencing here drew on peripheral blood, taken on day 0 of AZD1222 vaccination. This sequence originates from an adult in good health. The receptor chain draws on TRBV7-9 and TRBJ2-3; TRBD2 lines up with 8 middle nucleotides. The CDR3 is CASSLGSGGPPPQYF. The DNA sequence reads TGTGCCAGCAGCTTAGGGTCGGGAGGGCCGCCTCCGCAGTATTTT.